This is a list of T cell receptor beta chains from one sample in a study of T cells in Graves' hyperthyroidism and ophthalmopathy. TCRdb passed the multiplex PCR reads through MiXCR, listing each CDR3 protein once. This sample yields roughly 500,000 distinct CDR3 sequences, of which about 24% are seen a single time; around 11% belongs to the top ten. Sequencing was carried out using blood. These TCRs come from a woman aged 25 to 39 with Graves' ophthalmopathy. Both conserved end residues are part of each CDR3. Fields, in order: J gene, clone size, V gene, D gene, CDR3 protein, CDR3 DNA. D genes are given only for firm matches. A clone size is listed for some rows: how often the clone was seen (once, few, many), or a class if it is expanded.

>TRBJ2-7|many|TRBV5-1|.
CASSWDGSSYEQYF
TGCGCCAGCAGCTGGGACGGGAGCTCCTACGAGCAGTACTTC
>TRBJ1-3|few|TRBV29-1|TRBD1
CIGRGSGNTIYF
TGCATTGGCAGGGGGTCCGGAAACACCATATATTTT
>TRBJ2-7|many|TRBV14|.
CASSQSHSYEQYF
TGTGCCAGCAGCCAATCCCACAGCTACGAGCAGTACTTC
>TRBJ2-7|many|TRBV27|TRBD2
CASGAGGSYEQYF
TGTGCCAGTGGAGCGGGAGGGTCCTACGAGCAGTACTTC
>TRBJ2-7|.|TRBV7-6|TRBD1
CASSSPGDRVNEQYF
TGTGCCAGCAGCTCCCCTGGGGACAGGGTAAACGAGCAGTACTTC
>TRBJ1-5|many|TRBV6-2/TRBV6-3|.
CASSFGTNQPQHF
TGTGCCAGCAGTTTTGGGACGAATCAGCCCCAGCATTTT
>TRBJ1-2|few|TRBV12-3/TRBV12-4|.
CASIPPRAAYPYGYTF
TGTGCCAGCATCCCCCCTCGGGCAGCATACCCCTATGGCTACACCTTC
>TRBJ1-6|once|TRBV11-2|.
CASSLGAYNSPLHF
TGTGCCAGCAGCTTAGGGGCCTATAATTCACCCCTCCACTTT
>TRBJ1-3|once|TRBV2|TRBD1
CASTIRQGNTIYF
TGTGCCAGCACCATCAGACAGGGCAACACCATATATTTT
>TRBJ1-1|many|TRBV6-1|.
CASSEEFTEPYTEAFF
TGTGCCAGCAGTGAAGAGTTTACAGAGCCATACACTGAAGCTTTCTTT
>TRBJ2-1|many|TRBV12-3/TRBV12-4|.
CASSFQGLAYNEQFF
TGTGCCAGCAGTTTTCAGGGGCTGGCCTACAATGAGCAGTTCTTC
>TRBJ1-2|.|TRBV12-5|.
CASGSWRYGYTF
TGTGCTAGTGGTTCCTGGCGCTATGGCTACACCTTC
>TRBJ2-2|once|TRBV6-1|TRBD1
CASATGGGTGELFF
TGTGCCAGCGCTACAGGGGGCGGCACCGGGGAGCTGTTTTTT
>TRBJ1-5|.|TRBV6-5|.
CASSFVSGGNQPQHF
TGTGCCAGCAGTTTTGTCTCAGGGGGCAATCAGCCCCAGCATTTT
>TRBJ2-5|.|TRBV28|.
CASSFKYEEETQYF
TGTGCCAGCAGTTTTAAGTACGAGGAAGAGACCCAGTACTTC
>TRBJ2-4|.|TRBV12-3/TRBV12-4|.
CASSLTGKAKNIQYF
TGTGCCAGCAGTTTGACAGGAAAAGCCAAAAACATTCAGTACTTC
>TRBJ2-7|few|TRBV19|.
CASSIPQGNEQYF
TGTGCCAGTAGTATTCCCCAGGGGAACGAGCAGTACTTC
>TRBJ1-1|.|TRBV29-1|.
CSVEGAGGANTEAFF
TGCAGCGTTGAAGGGGCGGGGGGGGCTAACACTGAAGCTTTCTTT
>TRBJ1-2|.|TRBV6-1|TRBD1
CASSETGGTSYTF
TGTGCCAGCAGCGAGACAGGGGGCACGAGCTACACCTTC
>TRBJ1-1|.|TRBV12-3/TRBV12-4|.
CASRYTGWDSSTEAFF
TGTGCCAGCAGATACACAGGGTGGGATTCGAGCACTGAAGCTTTCTTT
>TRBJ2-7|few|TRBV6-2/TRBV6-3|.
CASRSGLLLTYEQYF
TGTGCCAGCAGATCCGGACTACTCCTAACCTACGAGCAGTACTTC